This T cell receptor (beta chain) derives from a study of CXCR3-negative and CXCR3-positive naive CD8 T cells. Study-wide findings and caveats: With respect to TRBV-TRBJ usage, naive CXCR3-negative and CXCR3-positive cells were similar; memory differed. Against CXCR3-negative naive cells, CXCR3-positive naive cells showed more hydrophobic TRB CDR3s.

The CDR3 is made up of 15 amino acids. As to this clonotype: Its antigen remains unknown.

It was by 5' RACE with UMI labels that the TRB cDNA libraries were prepared. TCRdb re-called the 5' RACE reads and shows each CDR3 protein once, DNA omitted. Recorded for this sample: around 80,000 distinct CDR3 sequences. Sequencing input: naive CXCR3+ CD8+ T cells from blood. The subset: CD45RO-CCR7+CD27+CD95- naive CD8+ T cells expressing CXCR3 (TNR3+). The source of this sequence is a human donor in good health. Some clones in this sample may be carry-over from other donors' samples. The rearrangement joins TRBV12-3 or TRBV12-4 to TRBJ2-1; TCRdb returns TRBD2, unconfirmable since there is no DNA. The CDR3 reads CASSSPSGIYNEQFF.